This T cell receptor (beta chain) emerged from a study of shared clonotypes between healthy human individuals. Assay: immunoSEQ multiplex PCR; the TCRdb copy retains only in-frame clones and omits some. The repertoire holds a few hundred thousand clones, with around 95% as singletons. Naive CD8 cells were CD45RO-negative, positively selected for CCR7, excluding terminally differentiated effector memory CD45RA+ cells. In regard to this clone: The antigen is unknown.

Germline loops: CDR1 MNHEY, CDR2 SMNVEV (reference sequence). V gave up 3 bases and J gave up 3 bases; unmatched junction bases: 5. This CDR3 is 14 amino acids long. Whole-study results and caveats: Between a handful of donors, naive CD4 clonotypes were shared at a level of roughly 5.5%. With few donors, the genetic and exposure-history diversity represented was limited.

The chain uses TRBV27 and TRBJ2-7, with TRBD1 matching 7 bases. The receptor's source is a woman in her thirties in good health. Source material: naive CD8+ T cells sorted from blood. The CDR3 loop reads CASSFSGQIYEQYF. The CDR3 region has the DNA TGTGCCAGCAGTTTTTCGGGACAGATCTACGAGCAGTACTTC.